The next 27 T cell receptor beta chains were all read from a single sample in a study of post-analysis software for immune sequencing data. No antigen has been assigned to these receptors. Notes on the study in general: TRBV segments more frequent in patients than in controls numbered about 5 and included TRBV5-6, TRBV5-1 and TRBV20-1.

TCR beta libraries were prepared from cDNA with unique molecular identifiers. A single record per CDR3 protein comes from TCRdb applying MiXCR to the PCR reads. The sample has hundreds of thousands of distinct CDR3 sequences, 25% to 30% seen once; the top ten hold under 0.7%. Sequencing used blood. The receptor source for this set is a girl between 10 and 17 years old with multiple sclerosis.

This clonotype was seen just once. The chain carries TRBV6-5 and TRBJ2-6; D is possibly TRBD2 (7 bases). CDR1 and CDR2 (germline): MNHEY, SVGAGI. The CDR3 runs to 19 residues. The ends were cut back, 5 bases at V and 2 bases at J, with 22 bases in the middle. The CDR3: CASSTERGAREAGANVLTF. In nucleotides, the CDR3 is TGTGCCAGCAGTACTGAACGGGGGGCGAGAGAGGCTGGGGCCAACGTCCTGACTTTC.

This clonotype has at least ten counts. The chain is built from TRBV6-5 and TRBJ1-1; D remains ambiguous. This CDR3 has 11 amino acids. Trimming removed 8 bases at V and 2 bases at J, with 6 bases between. Germline CDR1 MNHEY, CDR2 SVGAGI. The CDR3 coding sequence is TGTGCCAGCCGGGAAAACACTGAAGCTTTCTTT. Translating gives CASRENTEAFF.

This clonotype was counted only a few times. The chain joins TRBV7-9 to TRBJ2-3; 7 nucleotides agree with TRBD2. V gave up 4 bases and J gave up 2 bases; unmatched junction bases: 3. The CDR3 sequence is 14 residues long. In germline, CDR1 is SEHNR, CDR2 FQNEAQ (reference sequence). In nucleotides, the CDR3 is TGTGCCAGCAGCTGGGAGGGGACCACAGATACGCAGTATTTT. Residues: CASSWEGTTDTQYF.

This clonotype was recorded many times. This sequence joins TRBV4-3 and TRBJ2-4, with unresolved D. This CDR3 has 12 residues. With 0 bases removed from V and 8 bases from J, the gap between germline ends came to 5 bases. Germline V gene data show CDR1 as LGHNA and CDR2 as YSLEER. This chain's CDR3 is CASSQDSHIQYF. The CDR3 DNA reads TGCGCCAGCAGCCAAGATTCCCACATTCAGTACTTC.

The V call is TRBV6-5, the J call TRBJ2-7; maybe TRBD2 (6 bases). In germline, CDR1 is MNHEY, CDR2 SVGAGI. The CDR3 loop spans 15 amino acids. V was pared by 4 bases and J by 2 bases, with 15 bases between. This CDR3 reads CASSFSPRGPYEQYF. In DNA form, the CDR3 reads TGTGCCAGCAGTTTTTCCCCGCGGGGCCCCTACGAGCAGTACTTC.

The chain carries TRBV7-9 and TRBJ2-5; D is ambiguous. The CDR3 has 14 amino acids. V was trimmed by 3 bases and J by 5 bases, leaving 13 bases between them. Germline V lookup: CDR1 SEHNR, CDR2 FQNEAQ (reference sequence). This chain's CDR3 is CASSLQDRAETQYF. CDR3 in DNA: TGTGCCAGCAGCTTGCAGGACCGGGCGGAGACCCAGTACTTC.

The rearrangement uses TRBV5-6 and TRBJ1-5; 8 bases map to TRBD1. J lost 4 bases, V lost 3 bases, and 9 bases had no gene match. CDR1 SGHDT and CDR2 YYEEEE come from the germline V gene. The CDR3 is 16 amino acids. CDR3 sequence reads: CASSSGDRRGNQPQHF. The DNA for the CDR3 is TGTGCCAGCAGCTCTGGGGACAGGAGGGGTAATCAGCCCCAGCATTTT. The complete variable domain, with remaining parts taken from reference TRBV5-6 and TRBJ1-5, reads DAGVTQSPTHLIKTRGQQVTLRCSPKSGHDTVSWYQQALGQGPQFIFQYYEEEERQRGNFPDRFSGHQFPNYSSELNVNALLLGDSALYLCASSSGDRRGNQPQHFGDGTRLSIL.

This clonotype was counted between two and nine times. J is TRBJ2-1 and V is TRBV6-2 or TRBV6-3; TRBD2 matches at 13 bases. CDR3 length equals 14 residues. Germline loops: CDR1 MNHEY, CDR2 SVGEGT. The V and J ends lost 2 bases and 12 bases, in that order; junction bases with no gene match: 4. The CDR3 loop is CASSYGLAGATQFF. The CDR3 coding sequence is TGTGCCAGCAGTTACGGACTAGCGGGAGCGACGCAGTTCTTC.

The rearrangement uses TRBV19 and TRBJ2-3; perhaps TRBD1 as D (6 bases). CDR1 LNHDA and CDR2 SQIVND come from the germline V gene (reference sequence). The CDR3 contains 16 residues. V was pared by 6 bases and J by 4 bases, with 20 bases between. The CDR3 region has the DNA TGTGCCAGTAGCGACCGGGACAAGCTTGCTCCAGATACGCAGTATTTT. Translating it yields CASSDRDKLAPDTQYF.

This clonotype was observed a few times. The CDR3 DNA reads as TGCAGCGTTTATACGGGCCGCTCGAGAGGCTACACCTTC. Translating it yields CSVYTGRSRGYTF. The chain links TRBV29-1 to TRBJ1-2; the D is unclear. Looked up from germline, CDR1 is SQVTM and CDR2 is ANQGSEA. The CDR3 is made up of 13 amino acids. V was shortened by 5 bases and J by 8 bases, with 18 bases between the two germline ends.

The chain recombines TRBV20-1 with TRBJ1-6, with 8 bases that match TRBD1. After removal of 2 bases from V and 6 bases from J, the junction contained 6 bases not matched to a gene. CDR1 and CDR2 (germline): DFQATT, SNEGSKA (reference sequence). The CDR3 spans 15 residues. The CDR3 loop is CSARKLDRGNSPLHF. The DNA for the CDR3 is TGCAGTGCTAGAAAATTAGACAGGGGTAATTCACCCCTCCACTTT.

The CDR3 loop reads CASSYSNAVNNEQFF. DNA for the CDR3: TGTGCCAGCAGTTACTCAAACGCGGTCAACAATGAGCAGTTCTTC. The chain couples TRBV6-2 or TRBV6-3 to TRBJ2-1, with D unclear. The V and J ends lost 0 bases and 5 bases respectively, with 11 bases between them. The CDR3 spans 15 residues. Germline V gene lookup returns CDR1 MNHEY and CDR2 SVGEGT.

This chain links TRBV28 with TRBJ2-7; 8 bases map to TRBD2. CDR3 length: 15 residues. Germline CDR1 is MDHEN and CDR2 is SYDVKM. Trimming at V came to 7 bases and at J to 0 bases, leaving 8 bases not matched to a gene. CDR3 region: CASTQGGGTSYEQYF. As DNA, the CDR3 is TGTGCCAGCACCCAGGGCGGGGGGACCTCCTACGAGCAGTACTTC.

The table lists this clonotype with a few counts. This rearrangement joins TRBV14 to TRBJ2-3, with D unresolved. Looked up from germline, CDR1 is SGHDN and CDR2 is FVKESK. CDR3 size: 15 residues. Trimming took off 0 bases at V and 1 base at J, with 8 bases between the two ends. This chain's CDR3 is CASSQDIGRTDTQYF. CDR3 coding DNA: TGTGCCAGCAGCCAAGACATAGGCCGCACAGATACGCAGTATTTT. Based on the CDR3 plus reference TRBV14 and TRBJ2-3, the full variable domain is EAGVTQFPSHSVIEKGQTVTLRCDPISGHDNLYWYRRVMGKEIKFLLHFVKESKQDESGMPNNRFLAERTGGTYSTLKVQPAELEDSGVYFCASSQDIGRTDTQYFGPGTRLTVL.

The chain recombines TRBV28 with TRBJ2-1; D is unclear. CDR3 length: 16 amino acids. The ends were cut back, 5 bases at V and 5 bases at J, with 19 bases in the middle. The germline V gene encodes CDR1 MDHEN and CDR2 SYDVKM. CDR3: CASSTPRLPSHNEQFF. The CDR3 nucleotides read TGTGCCAGCAGTACACCACGACTCCCGTCGCACAATGAGCAGTTCTTC. The complete variable domain, with remaining parts taken from reference TRBV28 and TRBJ2-1, reads DVKVTQSSRYLVKRTGEKVFLECVQDMDHENMFWYRQDPGLGLRLIYFSYDVKMKEKGDIPEGYSVSREKKERFSLILESASTNQTSMYLCASSTPRLPSHNEQFFGPGTRLTVL.

In its sample, this clonotype was seen a few times. At one of its ends the junction is not consistent with the germline gene, which may arise from a read error. The chain links TRBV29-1 to TRBJ2-3; D call uncertain. There are 10 residues in the CDR3. Per the germline V gene, CDR1 is SQVTM and CDR2 is ANQGSEA. The CDR3 sequence: CGVAADTQYF. The CDR3 nucleotides read TGCGGCGTTGCAGCGGATACGCAGTATTTT.

The chain employs TRBV20-1 and TRBJ1-5; possibly TRBD1 for D (6 bases). This CDR3 is built from 15 residues. The germline CDR1 and CDR2 sequences are DFQATT and SNEGSKA (reference sequence). V was clipped by 2 bases and J by 7 bases, with 18 bases between them. The CDR3 sequence: CSARSSQGASQPQHF. CDR3 coding DNA: TGCAGTGCTAGATCTTCACAGGGCGCATCGCAGCCCCAGCATTTT.

Of note for this clonotype: One base separates it from a far larger clone, so it is likely a read error. This chain connects TRBV11-2 to TRBJ2-1; the D is unclear. CDR1 SGHAT and CDR2 FQNNGV come from the germline V gene. V was pared by 2 bases and J by 8 bases, with 4 bases between. The CDR3 covers 11 residues. The CDR3 protein is CASSLMDEQFF. Here the CDR3 DNA reads TGTGCCAGCAGCTTAATGGATGAGCAGTTCTTC.

This clonotype has ten or more counts. The chain is built from TRBV29-1 and TRBJ2-3; D gene ambiguous. This CDR3 is 17 amino acids long. The V end lost 1 base, the J end lost 1 base, and 18 bases lay between the germline ends. Germline V lookup: CDR1 SQVTM, CDR2 ANQGSEA. The CDR3 coding sequence is TGCAGCGTTGAAGGTGGACGTCCTCTTTGGGGCACAGATACGCAGTATTTT. Its translation: CSVEGGRPLWGTDTQYF.

The rearrangement joins TRBV7-2 to TRBJ2-1; a possible D gene is TRBD1 (5 bases). The J call may be faulty, since TRBJ2-7 better matches the DNA end. Per germline, CDR1 SGHTA and CDR2 FQGNSA. The length of the CDR3 is 15 residues. The CDR3: CASSLTPGNGYEQYF. Here the CDR3 DNA reads TGTGCCAGCAGCTTAACGCCAGGGAATGGGTACGAGCAGTACTTC.

This rearrangement joins TRBV20-1 to TRBJ2-5; 12 bases align to TRBD2. The CDR3 length is 15 residues. V gave up 6 bases and J gave up 5 bases; unmatched junction bases: 10. Germline CDR1 DFQATT, CDR2 SNEGSKA (reference sequence). The CDR3 coding sequence is TGCAGTGCGCGGACTAGCGGGAATTCTTTGGAGACCCAGTACTTC. Encoded protein: CSARTSGNSLETQYF.

This clonotype was seen only a few times. The rearrangement joins TRBV10-3 to TRBJ1-6; no firm D call. CDR1 and CDR2 from the germline V gene are ENHRY and SYGVKD. There are 13 residues in the CDR3. V lost 0 bases to trimming and J lost 10 bases, with 7 bases between them. The CDR3 reads CAISESEASPLHF. In DNA, the CDR3 is TGTGCCATCAGTGAGTCTGAGGCCTCACCCCTCCACTTT.

This clonotype was counted at least ten times. J is TRBJ1-2 and V is TRBV27; D call uncertain. The ends were cut back, 1 base at V and 2 bases at J, with 8 bases in the middle. The germline gives CDR1 MNHEY, CDR2 SMNVEV (reference sequence). This CDR3 comprises 14 residues. The CDR3 loop reads CASSLFGQNYGYTF. CDR3 nucleotides: TGTGCCAGCAGTTTATTTGGTCAAAACTATGGCTACACCTTC.

This clonotype was counted between two and nine times. V gene TRBV7-8 combines with J gene TRBJ2-2; 14 bases agree with TRBD2. Germline CDR1 and CDR2: SGHVS and FQNEAQ. The CDR3 is 18 amino acids. Trimming took 4 bases from V and 4 from J; bases not matched to a gene: 8. The CDR3 region is CASSYSGLAGVGTGELFF. The CDR3, as DNA: TGTGCCAGCAGCTATTCGGGACTAGCGGGAGTCGGCACCGGGGAGCTGTTTTTT.

This clonotype was seen more than once but under ten times. V and J are TRBV20-1 and TRBJ1-2; D not resolved. Germline lookup yields CDR1 DFQATT and CDR2 SNEGSKA (reference sequence). Trimming removed 0 bases at V and 3 bases at J, with 8 bases between. The CDR3 spans 13 residues. Here the CDR3 reads CSAREATHYGYTF. For the CDR3, the DNA is TGCAGTGCTAGAGAGGCCACGCACTATGGCTACACCTTC.

The genes are TRBV15 and TRBJ2-5; TRBD2 is a possible D gene (5 bases). Germline V lookup: CDR1 LNHNV, CDR2 YYDKDF (reference sequence). V shed 1 base and J shed 2 bases, with 8 bases lying between them. This CDR3 region has 14 residues. As DNA, the CDR3 is TGTGCCACCAGCAGAGGTGGCGGGCAAGAGACCCAGTACTTC. Amino acids: CATSRGGGQETQYF.

There are a few counts of this clonotype. The chain recombines TRBV6-2 or TRBV6-3 with TRBJ2-3, with D possibly TRBD1 on 7 matching bases. Trimming removed 5 bases from V and 4 bases from J, with 19 bases in between. Per the germline V gene, CDR1 is MNHEY and CDR2 is SVGEGT. The CDR3 has 16 residues. CDR3 coding DNA: TGTGCCAGCAGTCTACCGACAGGGAGGTTGGCAGATACGCAGTATTTT. As protein: CASSLPTGRLADTQYF.